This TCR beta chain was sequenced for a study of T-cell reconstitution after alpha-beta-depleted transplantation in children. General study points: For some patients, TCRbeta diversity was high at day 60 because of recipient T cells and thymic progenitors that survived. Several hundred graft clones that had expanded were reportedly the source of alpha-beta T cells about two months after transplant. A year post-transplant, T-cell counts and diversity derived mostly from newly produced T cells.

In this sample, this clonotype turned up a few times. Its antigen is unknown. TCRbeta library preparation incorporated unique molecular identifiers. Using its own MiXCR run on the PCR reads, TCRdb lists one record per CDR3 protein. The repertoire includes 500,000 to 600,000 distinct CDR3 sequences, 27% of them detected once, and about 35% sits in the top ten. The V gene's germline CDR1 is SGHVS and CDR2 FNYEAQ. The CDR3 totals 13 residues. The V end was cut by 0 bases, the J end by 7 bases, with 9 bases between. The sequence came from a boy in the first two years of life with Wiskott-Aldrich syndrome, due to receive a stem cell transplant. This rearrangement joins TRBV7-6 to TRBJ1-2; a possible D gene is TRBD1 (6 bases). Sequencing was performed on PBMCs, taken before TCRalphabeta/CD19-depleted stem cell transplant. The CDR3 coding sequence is TGTGCCAGCAGCTTAGCGCTGGGGGCTGGCTACACCTTC. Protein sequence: CASSLALGAGYTF.